This is a list of T cell receptor beta chains from one sample in a study of blood T cell repertoires in COVID-19. This table comes from immunoSEQ multiplex PCR, and its TCRdb copy is limited to in-frame clones, with some not included. The repertoire holds 150,000 or so clones, with over 70% as singletons. The specimen was peripheral blood. The receptors were sampled from a man aged 80 or over with acute or convalescent COVID-19. CDR3s include the opening cysteine and the closing phenylalanine or tryptophan. The D gene is left open where the match is weak. Clone size is stated in some rows and not others, as once, few, many or a class when expanded.

d_call clone_size j_call v_call cdr3_nt cdr3_aa
TRBD2 - TRBJ2-3 TRBV4-1 TGCGCCAGCAGCCGGGTAGCGGGGGGACGGACAGATACGCAGTATTTT CASSRVAGGRTDTQYF
TRBD2 - TRBJ2-1 TRBV5-1 TGCGCCAGCAGCGCATCCGGACTAGCGGGTGCCTACAATGAGCAGTTCTTC CASSASGLAGAYNEQFF
TRBD1 - TRBJ1-3 TRBV3-1/TRBV3-2 TGTGCCAGCACCGAGGGACAGCCGTTCTCTGGAAACACCATATATTTT CASTEGQPFSGNTIYF
TRBD1 - TRBJ1-1 TRBV3-1/TRBV3-2 TGTGCCAGCAGCCACACAGGGGTCCCGAACACTGAAGCTTTCTTT CASSHTGVPNTEAFF
TRBD1 - TRBJ1-3 TRBV10-3 TGTGCCATGCACGGACAGGGATTTGGAAACACCATATATTTT CAMHGQGFGNTIYF
TRBD2 - TRBJ2-2 TRBV7-2 TGTGCCAGCAGCTTAGCTAGCGGGGGGGCGAGCGGGGAGCTGTTTTTT CASSLASGGASGELFF
TRBD1 - TRBJ1-5 TRBV19 TGTGCCAGTAGTATGGGACAGTACAATCAGCCCCAGCATTTT CASSMGQYNQPQHF
TRBD1 once TRBJ1-2 TRBV6-5 TGTGCCAGCAGTCTGGACAGGGTTGGCTACACCTTC CASSLDRVGYTF
- - TRBJ2-5 TRBV5-4 TGTGCCAGCAGCAGGGGGGGCCTAGCGTCCCGGGAGACCCAGTACTTC CASSRGGLASRETQYF
TRBD2 - TRBJ2-4 TRBV23-1 TGCGCCAGCAGACCAGCGGGGGGCAAAAACATTCAGTACTTC CASRPAGGKNIQYF
TRBD1 - TRBJ1-5 TRBV5-4 TGTGCCAGCAGCTTGGGAGGGGGCGGGAATAGCAATCAGCCCCAGCATTTT CASSLGGGGNSNQPQHF
- - TRBJ2-1 TRBV7-9 TGTGCCAGCAGCCGGGGTGGGTCATCAATTGTGGAGCAGTTCTTC CASSRGGSSIVEQFF
- - TRBJ2-7 TRBV19 TGTGCCAGTAGTGGAAGGCGGCAGGGTACCTACGAGCAGTACTTC CASSGRRQGTYEQYF
TRBD2 - TRBJ2-1 TRBV6-1 TGTGCCAGCAGTGTGGAGACTAGCGGAGGGTACAATGAGCAGTTCTTC CASSVETSGGYNEQFF
- - TRBJ2-1 TRBV25-1 TGTGCCAGCAGTGAATCCCCAGGGGCTCTTGGTGAGCAGTTCTTC CASSESPGALGEQFF
TRBD1 once TRBJ2-7 TRBV9 TGTGCCAGCAGCCCGGGACAGTCCGCCTACGAGCAGTACTTC CASSPGQSAYEQYF
TRBD2 - TRBJ2-7 TRBV11-2 TGTGCCAGCAGCTTAGGCCCCAGCGGGAACTACGAGCAGTACTTC CASSLGPSGNYEQYF
- - TRBJ2-5 TRBV28 TGTGCCAGCAGTCCGCTCGGTGGGCGTCTTGAGAACCAAGAGACCCAGTACTTC CASSPLGGRLENQETQYF
- - TRBJ1-2 TRBV19 TGTGCCAGTAGTATAGAAGCGCAGCGCCGGGGCTACACCTTC CASSIEAQRRGYTF
- few TRBJ2-6 TRBV19 TGTGCCAGTAGTAGACAGGCCACCTCTGGGGCCAACGTCCTGACTTTC CASSRQATSGANVLTF
- few TRBJ1-6 TRBV5-5 TGTGCCAGCAGCTTGGAGCAGGCCCTATGGTCACCCCTCCACTTT CASSLEQALWSPLHF
TRBD2 - TRBJ2-3 TRBV7-2 TGTGCCAGCAGCGTGCGGAGCGGGGTACCAGATACGCAGTATTTT CASSVRSGVPDTQYF
- few TRBJ2-7 TRBV11-3 TGTGCCAGCAGCTTGTTTGGGGAGGCACCTCAGCTTGACTCCTACGAGCAGTACTTC CASSLFGEAPQLDSYEQYF
TRBD2 - TRBJ2-7 TRBV11-2 TGTGCCAGCAGCTTAGGACTAGCGGGGAATTACGAGCAGTACTTC CASSLGLAGNYEQYF
TRBD1 - TRBJ1-2 TRBV7-2 TGTGCCAGCAGCCCCCGACAGGGATTACTCCTCTATGGCTACACCTTC CASSPRQGLLLYGYTF
- - TRBJ1-5 TRBV5-1 TGCGCCAGCAGCCCTGGCCGGACAGCCAACAATCAGCCCCAGCATTTT CASSPGRTANNQPQHF
- few TRBJ2-3 TRBV9 TGTGCCAGCAGCGAGAGACAGGAGAGCACAGATACGCAGTATTTT CASSERQESTDTQYF
- many TRBJ2-7 TRBV6-1 TGTGCCAGCAGTGAGCGGCAGCCCTACGAGCAGTACTTC CASSERQPYEQYF
TRBD1 few TRBJ1-2 TRBV11-2 TGTGCCAGCAGCTCGCTGACAGGGTGGAACTATGGCTACACCTTC CASSSLTGWNYGYTF
TRBD2 - TRBJ2-7 TRBV29-1 TGCAGCGTTCTTGAGGGACTAGCCTACGAGCAGTACTTC CSVLEGLAYEQYF
- - TRBJ2-2 TRBV5-4 TGTGCCAGCAGTCCGGACTTTCTAAACACCGGGGAGCTGTTTTTT CASSPDFLNTGELFF
- - TRBJ2-7 TRBV6-5 TGTGCCAGCAGTCCCCATCAGGGCGGCCTCGAGCAGTACTTC CASSPHQGGLEQYF
- - TRBJ1-5 TRBV19 TGTGCCAGTAGTAGCCTAAGGGGGGGGGCTGGAAGCAATCAGCCCCAGCATTTT CASSSLRGGAGSNQPQHF
- - TRBJ2-7 TRBV6-5 TGTGCCAGCAGTTATCACCGGGACACCGCCTACGAGCAGTACTTC CASSYHRDTAYEQYF
- - TRBJ2-7 TRBV18 TGTGCCAGCTCACCACGGCAGGGCTACGAGCAGTACTTC CASSPRQGYEQYF
TRBD1 - TRBJ1-2 TRBV28 TGTGCCAGCAGTCTAGGACAGGGCAACTATGGCTACACCTTC CASSLGQGNYGYTF
TRBD1 - TRBJ2-7 TRBV30 TGTGCCTGGAGTTACGGGACAGGGGGTTATCTCGGCTTC CAWSYGTGGYLGF
TRBD1 few TRBJ2-1 TRBV5-4 TGTGCCAGCAGCTTGGAGCCCACGAACAGGGGAGTATTCTTC CASSLEPTNRGVFF
- - TRBJ2-2 TRBV28 TGTGCCAGCAGTCCAAGGGGACAAAGACCCTACACCGGGGAGCTGTTTTTT CASSPRGQRPYTGELFF
- - TRBJ2-3 TRBV5-5 TGTGCCAGCAGCTCGGGGGTCTTACTTTTGACAGATACGCAGTATTTT CASSSGVLLLTDTQYF
TRBD1 - TRBJ2-5 TRBV7-9 TGTGCCAGCAGCTCTCCGACAGGGGAGACCCAGTACTTC CASSSPTGETQYF
- - TRBJ2-5 TRBV11-2 TGTGCCAGCAGCCCTAAAGAGACCCAGTACTTC CASSPKETQYF
TRBD1 - TRBJ2-1 TRBV5-1 TGCGCCAGCAGCTTAGTTTCGGGACAGGGGGATAATGAGCAGTTCTTC CASSLVSGQGDNEQFF
TRBD1 - TRBJ1-4 TRBV30 TGTGCCTGGAGTGAGACCGGGACAGGAAGACAGAAACTGTTTTTT CAWSETGTGRQKLFF
TRBD1 once TRBJ1-2 TRBV18 TGTGCCAGCTCACCACCGGGACAGGTTAACTATGGCTACACCTTC CASSPPGQVNYGYTF
- - TRBJ2-3 TRBV27 TGTGCCACCACCCCCTGGGCAGGGTATCGAGATACGCAGTATTTT CATTPWAGYRDTQYF
- - TRBJ2-2 TRBV7-8 TGTGCCAGCAGCTTAGCGGCTCATGGGGAGCTGTTTTTT CASSLAAHGELFF
TRBD1 - TRBJ1-2 TRBV10-2 TGCGCCAGCAGAGAGGGACAGGGGCTCTATGGCTACACCTTC CASREGQGLYGYTF
TRBD1 - TRBJ1-2 TRBV5-4 TGTGCCAGCAGCACCCCAGGGGGCGGGGGCTACACCTTC CASSTPGGGGYTF
- - TRBJ2-5 TRBV28 TGTGCCAGCAGTTTGTTCGAAGAGACCCAGTACTTC CASSLFEETQYF
TRBD2 - TRBJ2-3 TRBV6-1 TGTGCCAGCAGTGGAACCGGGACTAGCGCCACAGATACGCAGTATTTT CASSGTGTSATDTQYF
TRBD1 few TRBJ2-2 TRBV6-2/TRBV6-3 TGTGCCAGCAGTCAACAGGGGGCCCCGAACACCGGGGAGCTGTTTTTT CASSQQGAPNTGELFF
TRBD1 - TRBJ2-5 TRBV5-1 TGCGCCAGCAGCAGGACAGGCCAAGAGACCCAGTACTTC CASSRTGQETQYF
- - TRBJ1-2 TRBV7-8 TGTGCCAGCAGCTTAGCAGGGGATAACTATGGCTACACCTTC CASSLAGDNYGYTF
- - TRBJ1-2 TRBV3-1/TRBV3-2 TGTGCCAGCAGCCAAGTTTCGCGGGATGGCTACACCTTC CASSQVSRDGYTF